This entry lists 20 T cell receptor beta chains sequenced from one sample in a study of blood T cell repertoires in COVID-19. The repertoire was sequenced with immunoSEQ multiplex PCR; TCRdb's copy has only in-frame clones and lacks some. The table includes 75,000 to 95,000 clones, approximately 86% detected once. Sequencing used peripheral blood. The origin of the receptors is a man aged 80 or over with active or convalescent COVID-19.

The genes are TRBV7-2 and TRBJ2-7; TRBD2 agrees at 7 bases. The germline gives CDR1 SGHTA, CDR2 FQGNSA. Trimming took 3 bases from V and 2 from J; bases not matched to a gene: 4. CDR3 length: 14 residues. CDR3 sequence (DNA): TGTGCCAGCAGCTTGGGAGGGCGGCCCTACGAGCAGTACGTC. Translation: CASSLGGRPYEQYV.

The rearrangement links TRBV18 to TRBJ1-2; 8 bases are shared with TRBD1. After removal of 5 bases from V and 12 bases from J, the junction contained 11 bases not matched to a gene. The CDR3 has 13 residues. In germline, CDR1 is KGHSH, CDR2 LQKENI. The CDR3 DNA reads TGTGCCAGCTCATGGCAAGGACAGGGTTGGAACACCTTC. Translating it yields CASSWQGQGWNTF.

This clone showed up just once. The chain has TRBV7-9 and TRBJ1-5; TRBD1 agrees at 8 bases. Trimming took 3 bases from V and 3 from J; bases not matched to a gene: 4. Germline loops: CDR1 SEHNR, CDR2 FQNEAQ (reference sequence). CDR3 length: 15 amino acids. In nucleotides, the CDR3 is TGTGCCAGCAGCTTGACGACAGGGGCCAATCAGCCCCAGCATTTT. Residues: CASSLTTGANQPQHF.

The chain couples TRBV7-9 to TRBJ2-2; TRBD2 matches 7 bases. The CDR3 extends over 14 amino acids. CDR1 and CDR2 (germline): SEHNR, FQNEAQ (reference sequence). V lost 2 bases and J lost 5; bases outside the gene matches: 2. CDR3 sequence: CASSLTGGTGELFF. The DNA for the CDR3 is TGTGCCAGCAGCTTAACGGGAGGAACCGGGGAGCTGTTTTTT.

The chain joins TRBV2 to TRBJ1-5; possibly TRBD1 for D (6 bases). Germline V CDR1 and CDR2: SNHLY, FYNNEI. The V end lost 8 bases, the J end lost 2 bases, and 16 bases lay between the germline ends. The CDR3 spans 15 residues. The CDR3 DNA is TGTGCCAGCGTTGACGTCAGGGGCCGCAATCAGCCCCAGCATTTT. Encoded protein: CASVDVRGRNQPQHF.

V and J are TRBV4-2 and TRBJ1-4; 7 bases agree with TRBD1. This CDR3 is 15 amino acids long. Germline CDR1 is LGHNA and CDR2 is YNFKEQ. After removal of 0 bases from V and 4 bases from J, the junction contained 2 bases not matched to a gene. The CDR3 sequence is CASSQEDRRNEKLFF. The CDR3 DNA reads TGTGCCAGCAGCCAAGAGGACAGGCGTAATGAAAAACTGTTTTTT.

In its sample, this clone was seen a few times. The chain joins TRBV6-1 to TRBJ1-4, with a weak D call TRBD1 (5 bases). The CDR3 is 15 amino acids. Trimming removed 1 base at V and 4 bases at J, with 10 bases between. Germline V CDR1 and CDR2: MNHNS, SASEGT. CDR3 residues: CASSEERTSNEKLFF. Here the CDR3 DNA reads TGTGCCAGCAGTGAAGAGAGGACAAGTAATGAAAAACTGTTTTTT.

J is TRBJ2-2 and V is TRBV11-2; D not resolved. V was trimmed by 5 bases and J by 4 bases, leaving 8 bases between them. Germline lookup yields CDR1 SGHAT and CDR2 FQNNGV. There are 13 residues in the CDR3. DNA of the CDR3: TGTGCCAGCAGCATACTAATCACCGGGGAGCTGTTTTTT. Encoded protein: CASSILITGELFF.

V and J are TRBV19 and TRBJ2-3; a weak D match, TRBD2 (5 bases). Germline CDR1 reads LNHDA; CDR2 reads SQIVND (reference sequence). The V and J ends lost 10 bases and 1 base respectively, with 12 bases between them. There are 13 residues in the CDR3. The CDR3 DNA reads as TGTGCCACCCGGGGTCCGGGCACAGATACGCAGTATTTT. Translation: CATRGPGTDTQYF.

The chain employs TRBV19 and TRBJ1-6, with TRBD1 matching over 10 bases. Germline trimming cut 6 bases from V and 13 bases from J; bases unmatched to any gene: 6. The germline V gene has CDR1 LNHDA and CDR2 SQIVND (reference sequence). The CDR3 runs to 13 residues. DNA of the CDR3: TGTGCCAGTAGGTCGGGACAGGGGTTTCCCCTCCACTTT. The encoded protein is CASRSGQGFPLHF. Full variable domain (missing parts from reference TRBV19 and TRBJ1-6): DGGITQSPKYLFRKEGQNVTLSCEQNLNHDAMYWYRQDPGQGLRLIYYSQIVNDFQKGDIAEGYSVSREKKESFPLTVTSAQKNPTAFYLCASRSGQGFPLHFGNGTRLTVT.

This clone appeared a few times. For the CDR3, the DNA is TGTGCCAGCAGTTACGTGGCTAGCGGGGGAATCAATGAGCAGTTCTTC. Its translation is CASSYVASGGINEQFF. The chain has TRBV6-2 or TRBV6-3 and TRBJ2-1, with TRBD2 matching over 10 bases. This CDR3 is built from 16 residues. Unmatched junction bases numbered 7, after V lost 2 bases and J lost 6 bases. Germline V lookup: CDR1 MNHEY, CDR2 SVGEGT.

J is TRBJ1-4 and V is TRBV6-5; 7 positions match TRBD1. This CDR3 region has 15 residues. With 6 bases clipped from V and 4 bases from J, the junction kept 8 bases outside the gene matches. Germline V gene lookup returns CDR1 MNHEY and CDR2 SVGAGI. The CDR3 nucleotides read TGTGCCAGCAGAGGCCTCGGGACAGTTAATGAAAAACTGTTTTTT. Translating it yields CASRGLGTVNEKLFF.

This chain links TRBV5-1 with TRBJ2-3, with D tentatively TRBD2 (6 bases). Looked up from germline, CDR1 is SGHRS and CDR2 is YFSETQ. V lost 2 bases and J lost 2, with 9 bases in between. This CDR3 has 14 amino acids. CDR3 in DNA: TGCGCCAGCAGCTTCGGCGGGAACACAGATACGCAGTATTTT. Translation gives CASSFGGNTDTQYF. Together with reference TRBV5-1 and TRBJ2-3, the CDR3 gives the full variable domain: KAGVTQTPRYLIKTRGQQVTLSCSPISGHRSVSWYQQTPGQGLQFLFEYFSETQRNKGNFPGRFSGRQFSNSRSEMNVSTLELGDSALYLCASSFGGNTDTQYFGPGTRLTVL.

This chain uses TRBV19 with TRBJ1-5, with D possibly TRBD1 on 6 matching bases. Trimming pared 5 bases from V and 2 bases from J, leaving 16 bases between. CDR1 LNHDA and CDR2 SQIVND come from the germline V gene (reference sequence). The CDR3 is made up of 16 amino acids. The CDR3 here is CASSSITGTRNQPQHF. The CDR3 region has the DNA TGTGCCAGTAGTTCCATTACAGGGACCCGCAATCAGCCCCAGCATTTT.

With regard to this clone: A junction end diverges from the germline sequence, so it may reflect a read error. The chain has TRBV24-1 and TRBJ2-1; 7 bases align to TRBD2. Germline V lookup: CDR1 KGHDR, CDR2 SFDVKD. The CDR3 length is 12 residues. The chain's CDR3 is CATSDLREGILF. The CDR3 DNA reads as TGTGCCACCAGTGATCTCAGGGAGGGGATACTCTTC.

The V gene is TRBV3-1 (or the pseudogene TRBV3-2), the J gene TRBJ2-7, with D possibly TRBD2 on 5 matching bases. The V end lost 1 base, the J end lost 3 bases, and 10 bases lay between the germline ends. The CDR3 totals 14 residues. Germline V gene lookup returns CDR1 LGHDT and CDR2 YNNKEL (reference sequence). The CDR3 loop reads CASSQGYRGYEQYV. The CDR3 nucleotides are TGTGCCAGCAGCCAAGGGTATCGGGGCTACGAGCAGTACGTC.

This clone occurred once. The chain is built from TRBV18 and TRBJ1-1; TRBD1 aligns across 7 bases. The germline V gene has CDR1 KGHSH and CDR2 LQKENI. This CDR3 region has 14 residues. V lost 3 bases and J lost 7; bases outside the gene matches: 8. The CDR3 here is CASSPQGVEGEAFF. The CDR3 DNA follows: TGTGCCAGCTCACCCCAGGGGGTGGAGGGTGAAGCTTTCTTT.

The rearrangement joins TRBV9 to TRBJ1-5, with a possible D match to TRBD1 (5 bases). The CDR3 sequence is 15 residues long. CDR1 is SGDLS and CDR2 is YYNGEE in the germline V gene. Trimming removed 3 bases at V and 7 bases at J, with 17 bases between. The CDR3 sequence is CASSAGGRSSQPQHF. As DNA, the CDR3 is TGTGCCAGCAGCGCGGGGGGACGTTCGTCCCAGCCCCAGCATTTT.

The chain links TRBV28 to TRBJ2-1; tentatively, D is TRBD1 (6 bases). Trimming cost V 5 bases and J 7 bases, with 18 bases left between them. CDR3 length equals 15 residues. The germline V gene has CDR1 MDHEN and CDR2 SYDVKM. CDR3 sequence: CASSGSWTDLNEQFF. As DNA, the CDR3 is TGTGCCAGCAGTGGATCCTGGACAGATTTAAATGAGCAGTTCTTC.

The chain joins TRBV29-1 to TRBJ1-1, with 7 nucleotides matching TRBD1. V lost 7 bases, J lost 5 bases, and 7 bases stayed unmatched. CDR3 length: 12 residues. Germline CDR1 and CDR2: SQVTM and ANQGSEA. The CDR3 coding sequence is TGCAGCGGACGACAGGGTAGAACTGAAGCTTTCTTT. This gives the protein CSGRQGRTEAFF.